The T cell receptor beta chain under discussion was sequenced for a study of cytotoxic CD8 clonotypes in ibrutinib-treated CLL. Here immunoSEQ multiplex PCR was the method, and the copy in TCRdb shows in-frame clones only, minus some. The data hold about 130,000 clones, with around three quarters observed a single time. This CDR3 has 13 residues. CDR1 SGHRS and CDR2 YFSETQ come from the germline V gene. Trimming removed 4 bases at V and 0 bases at J, with 8 bases between. The genes are TRBV5-1 and TRBJ2-7; D is possibly TRBD2 (5 bases). Sequenced here: PBMCs, sampled after 12 months of ibrutinib treatment. This TCR derives from a human donor with chronic lymphocytic leukemia. The DNA of the CDR3 is TGCGCCAGCAGCGAGGGATTCTCCTACGAGCAGTACTTC. Residues: CASSEGFSYEQYF.